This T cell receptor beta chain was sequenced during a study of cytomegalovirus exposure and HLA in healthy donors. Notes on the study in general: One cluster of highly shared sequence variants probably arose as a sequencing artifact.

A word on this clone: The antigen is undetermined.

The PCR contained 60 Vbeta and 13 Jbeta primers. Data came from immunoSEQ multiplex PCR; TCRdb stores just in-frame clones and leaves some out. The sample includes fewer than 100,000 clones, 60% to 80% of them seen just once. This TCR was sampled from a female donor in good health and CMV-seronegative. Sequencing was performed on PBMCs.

CDR3 amino acids: CASSDRSNYEQYF. DNA for the CDR3: TGCGCCAGCAGTGATCGTAGCAATTACGAGCAGTACTTC. This sequence joins TRBV10-2 and TRBJ2-5; D gene uncertain. The tail of the sequence fits TRBJ2-7 better, so the J call may be wrong. CDR1 is WSHSY, CDR2 SAAADI, per germline. The length of the CDR3 is 13 residues.